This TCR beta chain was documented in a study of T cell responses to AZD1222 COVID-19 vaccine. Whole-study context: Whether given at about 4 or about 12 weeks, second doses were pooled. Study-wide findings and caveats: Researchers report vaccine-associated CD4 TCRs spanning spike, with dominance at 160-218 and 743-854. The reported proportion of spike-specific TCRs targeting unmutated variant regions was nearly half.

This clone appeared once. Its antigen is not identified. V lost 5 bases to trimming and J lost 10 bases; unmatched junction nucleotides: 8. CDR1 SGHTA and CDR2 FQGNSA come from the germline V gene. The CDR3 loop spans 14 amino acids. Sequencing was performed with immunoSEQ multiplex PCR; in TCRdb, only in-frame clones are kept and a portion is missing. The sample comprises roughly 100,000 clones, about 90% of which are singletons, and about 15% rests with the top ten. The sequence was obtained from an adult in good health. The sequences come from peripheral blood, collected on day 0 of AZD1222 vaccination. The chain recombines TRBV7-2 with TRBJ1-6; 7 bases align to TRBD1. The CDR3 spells CASSITGDGSPLHF. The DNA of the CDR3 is TGTGCCAGCAGCATCACAGGGGACGGCTCACCCCTCCACTTT.